This T cell receptor (beta chain) came from a study of graft-versus-host responses after intestinal transplantation. Comment on this clone: What it binds is not known.

Generated by immunoSEQ multiplex PCR, the TCRdb table keeps only in-frame clones and is missing some. The data show around 110,000 clones, with 90% seen just once and under 0.2% held by the top ten. The CDR3 length is 13 residues. In germline, CDR1 is LNHDA, CDR2 SQIVND (reference sequence). J lost 7 bases, V lost 6 bases, and 8 bases had no gene match. Material: unstimulated CD4+ T cells sorted from spleen or lymph node cells, obtained before intestinal transplant. V is TRBV19 and J is TRBJ1-2; 7 bases align to TRBD1. This sequence originates from a human donor who received an intestinal transplant. The DNA for the CDR3 is TGTGCCAGTAGGAAGACAGGGATACTTGGCTACACCTTC. Residues: CASRKTGILGYTF.